The present T cell receptor beta chain was sequenced within a study of neurological immune-mediated disorders. The study built unsorted libraries from 2 million PBMCs kept at -80 C. With 10-nucleotide random UMIs included, cDNA was synthesized by 5'RACE. MiXCR, applied by TCRdb to the 5' RACE reads, yields one record per CDR3 protein. This repertoire shows some 120,000 distinct CDR3 sequences, about 3.2% found once; its top ten account for over 1%. Study outcomes and limitations: Phylogenetically, 18 of 34 multiple sclerosis patients' repertoires fell into one related-CDR3 cluster, a possible signature. No sharing of CDR3 amino acid sequences was observed among expanded clones across subjects, suggesting private repertoires in all groups.

This clonotype occurred many times. Its antigen is not identified. Per germline, CDR1 DFQATT and CDR2 SNEGSKA (reference sequence). The CDR3 is made up of 13 amino acids. After removal of 1 base from V and 5 bases from J, the junction contained 0 bases not matched to a gene. This sequence joins TRBV20-1 and TRBJ1-5, with 9 bases that match TRBD1. The sequence was obtained from a woman in her thirties with multiple sclerosis. The material sequenced was PBMCs. The CDR3 region is CSARGTGDQPQHF. The CDR3 nucleotides read TGCAGTGCTAGAGGGACAGGGGATCAGCCCCAGCATTTT.